A single sample is the source of the 19 T cell receptor beta chains below, sequenced in a study of breast tumors, draining lymph nodes, adjacent tissues. TCRdb passed the multiplex PCR reads through MiXCR, listing each CDR3 protein once. The repertoire holds about 300,000 distinct CDR3 sequences, with over 30% as singletons. The lymph nodes were axillary draining lymph nodes from breast cancer patients. The sequenced material came from axillary lymph node tissue. The receptors shown here come from a female donor with breast cancer. Some clones in this sample may be carry-over from other donors' samples.

The chain employs TRBV29-1 and TRBJ1-1; 10 bases are a match to TRBD1. CDR3 size: 15 residues. Looked up from germline, CDR1 is SQVTM and CDR2 is ANQGSEA. Germline trimming cut 6 bases from V and 4 bases from J; bases unmatched to any gene: 11. CDR3 sequence reads: CSVPRTGGVSTEAFF. The DNA of the CDR3 is TGCAGCGTCCCCAGGACAGGGGGGGTGAGCACTGAAGCTTTCTTT.

In this sample, this clonotype turned up many times. The chain combines TRBV25-1 with TRBJ1-2, with 8 bases lining up with TRBD1. The CDR3 contains 12 residues. Looked up from germline, CDR1 is MGHDK and CDR2 is SYGVNS. V gave up 7 bases and J gave up 8 bases; unmatched junction bases: 6. The CDR3 loop reads CASTTTGGGYTF. The CDR3 nucleotides read TGTGCCAGCACCACTACAGGGGGAGGCTACACCTTC.

V and J are TRBV28 and TRBJ1-5, with TRBD1 matching 12 bases. Germline V gene sequence: CDR1 MDHEN, CDR2 SYDVKM. This CDR3 region has 15 residues. V lost 4 bases and J lost 6; bases outside the gene matches: 4. Here the CDR3 DNA reads TGTGCCAGCAGTTCTGGGACAGGGGGCACTCAGCCCCAGCATTTT. Translated, it gives CASSSGTGGTQPQHF.

This clonotype was detected ten times or more. The gene calls are TRBV2 and TRBJ2-1, with D perhaps matching TRBD1 or TRBD2 (5 bases each). Germline lookup yields CDR1 SNHLY and CDR2 FYNNEI. The CDR3 length is 16 residues. The ends were cut back, 5 bases at V and 0 bases at J, with 14 bases in the middle. This CDR3 reads CASSLTKGSSYNEQFF. The CDR3 DNA sequence: TGTGCCAGCAGTCTAACTAAGGGGAGCTCCTACAATGAGCAGTTCTTC.

Of note for this clonotype: Since a much larger clone is just one base distant, this may be a read error. The chain links TRBV7-9 to TRBJ2-3; D unresolved. The CDR3 is 13 residues long. CDR1 and CDR2 (germline): SEHNR, FQNEAQ (reference sequence). V was trimmed by 1 base and J by 5 bases, leaving 7 bases between them. CDR3 loop: CASSLGRRDTQYF. The CDR3 coding sequence is TGTGCCAGCAGCTTAGGAAGGAGAGATACGCAGTATTTT. Full variable domain (missing parts from reference TRBV7-9 and TRBJ2-3): DTGVSQNPRHKITKRGQNVTFRCDPISEHNRLYWYRQTLGQGPEFLTYFQNEAQLEKSRLLSDRFSAERPKGSFSTLEIQRTEQGDSAMYLCASSLGRRDTQYFGPGTRLTVL.

This clonotype was recorded at least ten times. The CDR3 region has the DNA TGTGCCAGCAGCTTATATGGGGGGCAGGGGTACAATGAGCAGTTCTTC. Its translation is CASSLYGGQGYNEQFF. The rearrangement links TRBV7-2 to TRBJ2-1; the D gene could be TRBD1 or TRBD2 (6 bases each). Germline CDR1 and CDR2: SGHTA and FQGNSA. The CDR3 totals 16 residues. Trimming stripped 2 bases from V and 4 bases from J, with 15 bases between.

This clonotype has ten or more counts. V gene TRBV6-2 or TRBV6-3 combines with J gene TRBJ2-7; TRBD2 agrees at 7 bases. V trimming: 2 bases; J trimming: 2 bases; junction bases outside the gene matches: 9. The CDR3 runs 16 residues. Germline V CDR1 and CDR2: MNHEY, SVGEGT. The CDR3 loop reads CASSYAGVAGTYEQYF. The CDR3 nucleotides read TGTGCCAGCAGTTACGCCGGGGTAGCGGGTACCTACGAGCAGTACTTC.

This clonotype was recorded at least ten times. The CDR3: CASSRGGLAGFNEQFF. In DNA form, the CDR3 reads TGCGCCAGCAGCCGGGGGGGACTAGCGGGATTCAATGAGCAGTTCTTC. V gene TRBV4-1 combines with J gene TRBJ2-1, with 13 positions matching TRBD2. V lost 4 bases and J lost 6; bases outside the gene matches: 6. Germline CDR1 is MGHRA and CDR2 is YSYEKL. The CDR3 runs 16 residues.

This clonotype was observed many times. The V and J genes are TRBV4-2 and TRBJ1-5; TRBD1 agrees at 10 bases. The CDR3 spans 16 residues. Germline trimming cut 0 bases from V and 5 bases from J; bases unmatched to any gene: 4. The germline gives CDR1 LGHNA, CDR2 YNFKEQ. As DNA, the CDR3 is TGTGCCAGCAGCCAAGAAGGGGGACAGGGGTATCAGCCCCAGCATTTT. Its protein product is CASSQEGGQGYQPQHF.

In the case of this clonotype: A read error may explain this, as a much larger clone is one base away. The chain recombines TRBV20-1 with TRBJ1-2; D perhaps matches TRBD1 (5 bases). The CDR3 runs 14 residues. The V gene lost 0 bases and the J gene lost 7 bases, with 15 bases spanning the gap. CDR1 is DFQATT, CDR2 SNEGSKA, per germline (reference sequence). This CDR3 reads CSARDQGAGSGYTF. The DNA for the CDR3 is TGCAGTGCTAGAGATCAAGGGGCAGGCTCTGGCTACACCTTC.

The sample holds many counts of this clonotype. V and J are TRBV15 and TRBJ2-1, with a possible D match to TRBD2 (6 bases). Germline loops: CDR1 LNHNV, CDR2 YYDKDF (reference sequence). V gave up 10 bases and J gave up 0 bases, with 10 bases separating them. This CDR3 comprises 13 residues. CDR3 DNA sequence: TGTGCCAGCCGGGAGAGCTCCTACAATGAGCAGTTCTTC. The encoded protein is CASRESSYNEQFF.

This clonotype showed up many times. This rearrangement joins TRBV5-1 to TRBJ2-2, with 12 bases lining up with TRBD2. The CDR3 is made up of 15 amino acids. Germline V gene sequence: CDR1 SGHRS, CDR2 YFSETQ. The V and J ends lost 4 bases and 4 bases, in that order; junction bases with no gene match: 2. As DNA, the CDR3 is TGCGCCAGCAGCCCGACTAGCGGGAGCACCGGGGAGCTGTTTTTT. Encoded protein: CASSPTSGSTGELFF. Based on the CDR3 plus reference TRBV5-1 and TRBJ2-2, the full variable domain is KAGVTQTPRYLIKTRGQQVTLSCSPISGHRSVSWYQQTPGQGLQFLFEYFSETQRNKGNFPGRFSGRQFSNSRSEMNVSTLELGDSALYLCASSPTSGSTGELFFGEGSRLTVL.

This clonotype was counted a few times. A much larger clone differs by one base, so this may be a read error. The rearrangement joins TRBV6-4 to TRBJ1-2; the D is unclear. The CDR3 has 11 residues. Germline V gene sequence: CDR1 MRHNA, CDR2 SNTAGT. The V and J ends lost 10 bases and 3 bases respectively, with 9 bases between them. For the CDR3, the DNA is TGTGCCACTCGGCCAGACTATGGCTACACCTTC. Its translation: CATRPDYGYTF.

This clonotype was detected ten times or more. The chain is built from TRBV12-3 or TRBV12-4 and TRBJ2-7; D might be TRBD1 (5 bases). The CDR3 has 14 residues. V dropped 1 base and J dropped 6 bases, with 13 bases sitting between them. The DNA of the CDR3 is TGTGCCAGCAGTTTAGGGTCTTTAACAGGCGAGCAGTACTTC. This gives the protein CASSLGSLTGEQYF.

This chain uses TRBV6-5 with TRBJ1-2, with D possibly TRBD1 on 6 matching bases. Germline V gene data show CDR1 as MNHEY and CDR2 as SVGAGI. This CDR3 has 13 amino acids. Trimming cost V 4 bases and J 2 bases, with 8 bases left between them. CDR3 in amino acids: CASSSGQNYGYTF. The CDR3 DNA sequence: TGTGCCAGCAGTTCCGGACAGAACTATGGCTACACCTTC.

The sample holds many counts of this clonotype. This sequence joins TRBV5-1 and TRBJ1-4; perhaps TRBD1 as D (6 bases). The CDR3 is made up of 14 amino acids. V was clipped by 4 bases and J by 5 bases, with 12 bases between them. Germline-derived CDR1 and CDR2 are SGHRS and YFSETQ. The CDR3 sequence: CASSPGTPNEKLFF. As DNA, the CDR3 is TGCGCCAGCAGCCCCGGGACACCGAATGAAAAACTGTTTTTT.

The chain combines TRBV12-5 with TRBJ1-1; D possibly corresponds to TRBD1 (5 bases). Germline assignment: CDR1 LGHNT and CDR2 FRNRAP. The V end lost 4 bases, the J end lost 1 base, and 10 bases lay between the germline ends. This CDR3 is built from 14 residues. The CDR3 sequence: CASGWGRENTEAFF. Written as DNA, the CDR3 is TGTGCTAGTGGTTGGGGCAGGGAGAACACTGAAGCTTTCTTT.

This clonotype appeared many times. The chain has TRBV30 and TRBJ1-6; D is unresolved. Per the germline V gene, CDR1 is GTSNPN and CDR2 is SVGIG (reference sequence). Trimming took off 3 bases at V and 9 bases at J, with 12 bases between the two ends. The CDR3 is 13 amino acids. CDR3 in amino acids: CAWRDYNGSPLHF. CDR3 DNA: TGTGCCTGGAGGGACTATAATGGTTCACCCCTCCACTTT.

Only one count was recorded for this clonotype. A much larger clone lies one base from this, so it may be a read error. The chain employs TRBV11-2 and TRBJ2-1; D tentatively fits TRBD1 or TRBD2 (5 bases each). The CDR3 spans 13 residues. The germline CDR1 and CDR2 sequences are SGHAT and FQNNGV. V dropped 10 bases and J dropped 4 bases, with 14 bases sitting between them. CDR3: CANRRNLYNEQFF. CDR3 nucleotides: TGTGCCAACAGGAGGAACCTTTACAATGAGCAGTTCTTC.